Following are 4 T cell receptor beta chains from one sample sequenced in a study of shared clonotypes between healthy human individuals. Naive CD8 cells comprised CD45RO-negative, CCR7-positively selected cells, excluding terminally differentiated effector memory CD45RA+ cells. Produced via immunoSEQ multiplex PCR; TCRdb's table is partial and in-frame only. This sample has under 1 million clones; 92% occur once, and the top ten carry 20% to 30%. The sequenced sample was naive CD8+ T cells sorted from blood. These receptors were taken from a man younger than 45 in good health.

This sequence joins TRBV4-1 and TRBJ2-1; D gene ambiguous. This CDR3 is built from 16 residues. The V and J ends lost 1 base and 8 bases respectively, with 18 bases between them. Germline V gives CDR1 MGHRA, CDR2 YSYEKL. The CDR3 protein is CASSQGLSLLFDEQFF. CDR3 DNA sequence: TGCGCCAGCAGCCAAGGACTTAGTTTACTATTCGATGAGCAGTTCTTC.

This chain joins TRBV5-1 and TRBJ1-1; D might be TRBD1 (5 bases). In germline, CDR1 is SGHRS, CDR2 YFSETQ. This CDR3 has 15 amino acids. V dropped 0 bases and J dropped 7 bases, with 16 bases sitting between them. The CDR3 sequence: CASSLALDSFGEAFF. The CDR3 coding sequence is TGCGCCAGCAGCTTGGCTCTTGACAGTTTCGGTGAAGCTTTCTTT.

This clone was detected once. The chain is built from TRBV5-6 and TRBJ2-5, with D perhaps being TRBD1 or TRBD2 (5 bases each). Trimming pared 2 bases from V and 5 bases from J, leaving 16 bases between. The germline CDR1 and CDR2 sequences are SGHDT and YYEEEE. CDR3 length equals 15 residues. CDR3: CASSFWGRAGETQYF. CDR3 DNA sequence: TGTGCCAGCAGCTTCTGGGGCAGGGCGGGTGAGACCCAGTACTTC.

This clone was seen only a few times. V is TRBV19 and J is TRBJ1-1; 8 bases align to TRBD1. J was trimmed by 4 bases and V by 6 bases; bases with no gene match: 7. Per the germline V gene, CDR1 is LNHDA and CDR2 is SQIVND (reference sequence). The CDR3 consists of 14 residues. CDR3 coding DNA: TGTGCCAGTAGCTCAGGGGGCGCTGTCACTGAAGCTTTCTTT. Its protein is CASSSGGAVTEAFF.